The 15 T cell receptor beta chains below all came from one sample that was sequenced in a study of shared clonotypes between healthy human individuals. Libraries were prepared by immunoSEQ multiplex PCR; TCRdb keeps only in-frame clonotypes and omits some of them. The table records about 2.2 million clones, approximately 92% of them present only once. CD45RO-negative, CCR7-positively selected cells formed the naive CD8 fraction, excluding terminally differentiated effector memory CD45RA+ cells. Sequencing was carried out using naive CD8+ T cells from PBMCs. These receptors all come from a man aged 18 to 35 in good health. Some clones in this sample may be carry-over from other donors' samples.

The gene calls are TRBV28 and TRBJ2-4; a possible D gene is TRBD2 (7 bases). The V end was cut by 2 bases, the J end by 7 bases, with 21 bases between. CDR1 and CDR2 from the germline V gene are MDHEN and SYDVKM. CDR3 size: 17 residues. CDR3 residues: CASSLVVLREGVNIQYF. For the CDR3, the DNA is TGTGCCAGCAGTTTAGTCGTTTTAAGGGAGGGGGTGAACATTCAGTACTTC.

The V gene is TRBV30, the J gene TRBJ2-5; TRBD2 might be the D (6 bases). V was shortened by 1 base and J by 6 bases, with 18 bases between the two germline ends. Germline CDR1 and CDR2: GTSNPN and SVGIG (reference sequence). This CDR3 is 15 amino acids long. CDR3 sequence (DNA): TGTGCCTGGAGTGCCCCGGGACTGAGCGCACAGACCCAGTACTTC. Protein product: CAWSAPGLSAQTQYF.

CDR3 DNA: TGTGCCAGCAGCTCACATGGACAGGAAAGGGACTATGGCTACACCTTC. Protein sequence: CASSSHGQERDYGYTF. This sequence joins TRBV11-3 and TRBJ1-2, with TRBD1 matching over 7 bases. Germline loops: CDR1 SGHNT, CDR2 YENEEA. V lost 4 bases to trimming and J lost 3 bases; unmatched junction nucleotides: 11. There are 16 residues in the CDR3.

This clone appeared a few times. This same CDR3 is encoded by further DNA sequences in the sample. The rearrangement joins TRBV13 to TRBJ1-5; D not resolved. V dropped 0 bases and J dropped 3 bases, with 3 bases sitting between them. CDR1 and CDR2 (germline): PRHDT, FYEKMQ (reference sequence). The CDR3 length is 13 residues. The CDR3 is CASSLGLNQPQHF. CDR3 sequence (DNA): TGTGCCAGCAGCTTAGGTCTCAATCAGCCCCAGCATTTT.

This chain uses TRBV5-4 with TRBJ2-1; maybe TRBD2 (6 bases). Trimming removed 1 base from V and 4 bases from J, with 12 bases in between. The germline V gene encodes CDR1 SGHNT and CDR2 YYREEE (reference sequence). This CDR3 has 15 amino acids. The CDR3 sequence is CASSLLRERYNEQFF. The CDR3 nucleotides are TGTGCCAGCAGCTTGTTACGGGAGAGATACAATGAGCAGTTCTTC.

The chain carries TRBV5-4 and TRBJ2-7, with TRBD2 matching over 9 bases. The germline CDR1 and CDR2 sequences are SGHNT and YYREEE (reference sequence). CDR3 length: 17 amino acids. V lost 0 bases, J lost 7 bases, and 14 bases stayed unmatched. The CDR3 DNA sequence: TGTGCCAGCAGCTTGGGCAGTAGCGGGAGTAGCGGGGCTGAGCAGTACTTC. Translating it yields CASSLGSSGSSGAEQYF.

This chain joins TRBV25-1 and TRBJ1-1, with TRBD1 as a possible D gene (5 bases). There are 13 residues in the CDR3. V was shortened by 2 bases and J by 7 bases, with 11 bases between the two germline ends. Germline CDR1 MGHDK, CDR2 SYGVNS. The CDR3 loop reads CASSERGTVEAFF. The CDR3, as DNA: TGTGCCAGCAGTGAACGGGGGACTGTTGAAGCTTTCTTT.

This chain joins TRBV19 and TRBJ1-1; D is uncertain. Deletions cut 2 bases from V and 5 bases from J, with 15 bases between. The CDR3 consists of 15 residues. CDR1 and CDR2 (germline): LNHDA, SQIVND (reference sequence). The CDR3 coding sequence is TGTGCCAGTAGTATATATTTCTCCGCAACTACTGAAGCTTTCTTT. As protein: CASSIYFSATTEAFF.

This clone was observed a single time. This chain joins TRBV19 and TRBJ2-7; a weak D match, TRBD1 (5 bases). Trimming took off 6 bases at V and 0 bases at J, with 15 bases between the two ends. The CDR3 runs to 15 residues. The germline CDR1 and CDR2 sequences are LNHDA and SQIVND (reference sequence). DNA for the CDR3: TGTGCCAGTAGAGAATCAGGACACAGCTCCTACGAGCAGTACTTC. Amino acids: CASRESGHSSYEQYF.

This chain joins TRBV7-9 and TRBJ1-1, with a tentative D call TRBD1 (5 bases). CDR1 is SEHNR, CDR2 FQNEAQ, per germline (reference sequence). This CDR3 spans 16 amino acids. Trimming took 1 base from V and 4 from J, leaving 16 bases between them. In DNA, the CDR3 is TGTGCCAGCAGCTTAGGACCCCAGGGTGTTTCCACTGAAGCTTTCTTT. Protein sequence: CASSLGPQGVSTEAFF.

This clone was seen a single time. The chain has TRBV4-1 and TRBJ1-2; 7 bases map to TRBD1. Germline V gene lookup returns CDR1 MGHRA and CDR2 YSYEKL. Trimming cost V 4 bases and J 5 bases; bases outside gene matches: 7. CDR3 size: 14 residues. The CDR3 DNA sequence: TGCGCCAGCAGCCCCCGAGGGACAGTTTATGGCTACACCTTC. This sequence encodes CASSPRGTVYGYTF.

This rearrangement joins TRBV5-8 to TRBJ1-3, with D possibly TRBD1 on 6 matching bases. The germline V gene encodes CDR1 SGHTS and CDR2 YDEGEE. Trimming took off 0 bases at V and 0 bases at J, with 7 bases between the two ends. This CDR3 has 15 residues. The CDR3 here is CASSLEQGSGNTIYF. CDR3 nucleotide sequence: TGTGCCAGCAGCTTGGAACAGGGCTCTGGAAACACCATATATTTT.

The V and J genes are TRBV4-1 and TRBJ2-3; unclear D gene. V lost 0 bases and J 6 bases, leaving 4 bases between the germline ends. The CDR3 has 12 residues. Germline CDR1 and CDR2: MGHRA and YSYEKL. CDR3 in amino acids: CASSQDWDTQYF. The CDR3 nucleotides are TGCGCCAGCAGCCAAGATTGGGATACGCAGTATTTT.

On this clone: Other DNA sequences in this specimen translate into the identical CDR3. The V call is TRBV27, the J call TRBJ2-7; 7 bases map to TRBD1. The germline gives CDR1 MNHEY, CDR2 SMNVEV (reference sequence). Trimming removed 5 bases from V and 3 bases from J; junction bases left unmatched: 4. This CDR3 contains 13 residues. Here the CDR3 reads CASSTRQGYEQYF. Here the CDR3 DNA reads TGTGCCAGCAGTACACGACAGGGCTACGAGCAGTACTTC.

This clone was found a few times. The chain recombines TRBV14 with TRBJ1-5; TRBD1 matches at 7 bases. CDR1 is SGHDN and CDR2 is FVKESK in the germline V gene. The CDR3 sequence is 14 residues long. Trimming at V came to 5 bases and at J to 4 bases, leaving 5 bases not matched to a gene. DNA for the CDR3: TGTGCCAGCAGCTCACAGGGGTCGAATCAGCCCCAGCATTTT. This sequence encodes CASSSQGSNQPQHF.